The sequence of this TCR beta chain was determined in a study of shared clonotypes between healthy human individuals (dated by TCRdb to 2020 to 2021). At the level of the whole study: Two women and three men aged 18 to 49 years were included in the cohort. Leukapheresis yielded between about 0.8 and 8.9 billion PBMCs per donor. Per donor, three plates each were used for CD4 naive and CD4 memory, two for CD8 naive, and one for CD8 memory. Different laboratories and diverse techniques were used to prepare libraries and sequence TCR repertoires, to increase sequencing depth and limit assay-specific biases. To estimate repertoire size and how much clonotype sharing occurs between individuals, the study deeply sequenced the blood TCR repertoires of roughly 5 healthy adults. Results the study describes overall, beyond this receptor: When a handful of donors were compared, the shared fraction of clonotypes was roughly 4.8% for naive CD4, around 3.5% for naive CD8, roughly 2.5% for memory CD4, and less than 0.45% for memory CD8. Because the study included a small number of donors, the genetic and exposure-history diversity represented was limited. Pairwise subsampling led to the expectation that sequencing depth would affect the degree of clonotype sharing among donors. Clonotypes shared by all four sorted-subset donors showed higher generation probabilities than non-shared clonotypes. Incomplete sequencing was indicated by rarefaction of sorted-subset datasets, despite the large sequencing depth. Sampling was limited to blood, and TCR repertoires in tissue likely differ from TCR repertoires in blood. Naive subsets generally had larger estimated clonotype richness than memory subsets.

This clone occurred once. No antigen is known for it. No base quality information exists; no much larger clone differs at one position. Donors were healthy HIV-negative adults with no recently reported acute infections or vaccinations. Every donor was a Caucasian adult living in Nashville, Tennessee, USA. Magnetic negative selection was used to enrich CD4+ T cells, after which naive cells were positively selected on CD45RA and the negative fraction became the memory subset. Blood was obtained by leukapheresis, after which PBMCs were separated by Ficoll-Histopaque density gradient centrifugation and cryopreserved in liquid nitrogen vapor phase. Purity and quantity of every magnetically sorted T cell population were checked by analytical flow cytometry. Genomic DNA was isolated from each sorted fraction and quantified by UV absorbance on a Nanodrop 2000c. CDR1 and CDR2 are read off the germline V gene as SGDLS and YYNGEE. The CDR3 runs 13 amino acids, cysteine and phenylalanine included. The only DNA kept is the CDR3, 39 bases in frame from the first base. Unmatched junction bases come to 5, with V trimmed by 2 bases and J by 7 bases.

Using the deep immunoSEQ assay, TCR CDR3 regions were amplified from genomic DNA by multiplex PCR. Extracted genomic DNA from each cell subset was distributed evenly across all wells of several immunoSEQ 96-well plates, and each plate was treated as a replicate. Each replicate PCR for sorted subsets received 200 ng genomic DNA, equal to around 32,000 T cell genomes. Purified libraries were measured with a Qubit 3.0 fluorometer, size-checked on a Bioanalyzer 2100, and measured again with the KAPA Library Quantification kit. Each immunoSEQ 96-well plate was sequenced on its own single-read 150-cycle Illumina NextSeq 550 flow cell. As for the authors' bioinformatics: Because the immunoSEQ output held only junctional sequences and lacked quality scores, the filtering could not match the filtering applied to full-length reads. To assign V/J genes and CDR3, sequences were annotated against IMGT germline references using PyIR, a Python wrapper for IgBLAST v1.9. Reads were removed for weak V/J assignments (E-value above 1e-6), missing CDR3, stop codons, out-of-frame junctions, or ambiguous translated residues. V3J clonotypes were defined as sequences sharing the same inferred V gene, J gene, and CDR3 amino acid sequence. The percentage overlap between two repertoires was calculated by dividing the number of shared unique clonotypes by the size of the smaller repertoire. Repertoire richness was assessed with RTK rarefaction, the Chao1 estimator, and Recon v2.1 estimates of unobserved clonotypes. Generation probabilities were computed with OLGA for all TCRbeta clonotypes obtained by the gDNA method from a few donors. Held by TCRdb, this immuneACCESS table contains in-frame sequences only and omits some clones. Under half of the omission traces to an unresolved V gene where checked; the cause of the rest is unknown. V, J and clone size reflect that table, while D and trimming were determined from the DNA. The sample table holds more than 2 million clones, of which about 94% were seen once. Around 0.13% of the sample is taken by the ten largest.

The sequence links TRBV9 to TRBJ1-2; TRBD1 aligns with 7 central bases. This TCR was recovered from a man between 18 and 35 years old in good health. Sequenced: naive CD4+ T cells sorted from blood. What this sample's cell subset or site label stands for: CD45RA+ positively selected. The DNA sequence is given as TGTGCCAGCAGCGTCCAGGGGGAGGCTGGCTACACCTTC. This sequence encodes CASSVQGEAGYTF.